This T cell receptor (beta chain) was observed in a study of shared clonotypes between healthy human individuals. Overall study: Three CD4 naive, three CD4 memory, two CD8 naive and one CD8 memory plate were used per donor.

Assay: immunoSEQ multiplex PCR; the TCRdb copy retains only in-frame clones and omits some. Of about 2.1 million clones in the sample, 93% were seen once. It was CD45RO-negative cells, positively selected for CCR7, that made up naive CD8 cells, with terminally differentiated effector memory CD45RA+ cells excluded. The clonotype comes from a man aged 18 to 29 in good health. Some clones in this sample may be carry-over from other donors' samples. The sequenced material came from naive CD8+ T cells from PBMCs.

CDR3 nucleotides: TGTGCCAGCAGTCGAGGAGCGGGAGCCACCGGGGAGCTGTTTTTT. It codes for CASSRGAGATGELFF. The genes are TRBV27 and TRBJ2-2; TRBD2 matches 8 bases. Germline CDR1 and CDR2: MNHEY and SMNVEV (reference sequence). The CDR3 loop spans 15 amino acids. J was trimmed by 4 bases and V by 5 bases; bases with no gene match: 6.